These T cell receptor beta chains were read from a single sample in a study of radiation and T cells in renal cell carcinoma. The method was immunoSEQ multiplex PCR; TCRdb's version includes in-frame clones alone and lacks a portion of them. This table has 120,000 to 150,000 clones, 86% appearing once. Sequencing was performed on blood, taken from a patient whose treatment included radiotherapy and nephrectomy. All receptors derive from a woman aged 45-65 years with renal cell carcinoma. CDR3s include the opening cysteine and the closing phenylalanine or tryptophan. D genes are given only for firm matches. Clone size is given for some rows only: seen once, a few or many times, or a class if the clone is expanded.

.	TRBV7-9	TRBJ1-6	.	TGTGCCAGCAGCTTAGCAGCGGGGGAGGGCTCACCCCTCCACTTT	CASSLAAGEGSPLHF
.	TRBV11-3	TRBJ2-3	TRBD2	TGTGCCAGCAGCTCGGGGGGGTGGGATACGCAGTATTTT	CASSSGGWDTQYF
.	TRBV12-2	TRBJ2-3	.	TGTGCAAGTCGCTTAGGTCGGGGCAGGGGTCACAGAAATACGCAGTATTTT	CASRLGRGRGHRNTQYF
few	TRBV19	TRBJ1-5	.	TGTGCCAGTAGTATGGCCAGCAATCAGCCCCAGCATTTT	CASSMASNQPQHF
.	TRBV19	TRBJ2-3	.	TGTGCCAGTAGGGAGGCAGGCCTAGGGGATACGCAGTATTTT	CASREAGLGDTQYF
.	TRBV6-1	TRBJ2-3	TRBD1	TGTGCCAGCAGTGGACGGACAGGGCGCGGTACGCAGTATTTT	CASSGRTGRGTQYF
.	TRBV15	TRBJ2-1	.	TGTGCCACCAGGGGCCACAATGAGCAGTTCTTC	CATRGHNEQFF
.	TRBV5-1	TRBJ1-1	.	TGCGCCAGCAGCTCCCTCCCAGTCGACACTGAAGCTTTCTTT	CASSSLPVDTEAFF
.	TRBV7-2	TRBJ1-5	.	TGTGCCAGCAGCTTAGCAGGGCCCGGTCAGCCCCAGCATTTT	CASSLAGPGQPQHF
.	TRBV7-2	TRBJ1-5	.	TGTGCCAGCAGCAATTACAGGGTCGGACAGCCCCAGCATTTT	CASSNYRVGQPQHF
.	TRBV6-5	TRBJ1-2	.	TGTGCCAGCAGTTACTCGACACTCCGGTTTAACTATGGCTACACCTTC	CASSYSTLRFNYGYTF
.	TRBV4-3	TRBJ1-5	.	TGCGCCAGCAGCCGAGCGACGATTGGCAATCAGCCCCAGCATTTT	CASSRATIGNQPQHF
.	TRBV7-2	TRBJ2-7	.	TGTGCCACCAATAGGGCCCCGGGCGAGCAGTACTTC	CATNRAPGEQYF
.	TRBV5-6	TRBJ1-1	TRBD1	TGTGCCAGCAGCTTCGGGACAGGGGGCGTGACAGGGGAGGCTTTCTTT	CASSFGTGGVTGEAFF
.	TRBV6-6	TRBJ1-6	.	TGTGCCAGCAGTCAAGGCTCGTCGCCTGGGAATTCACCCCTCCACTTT	CASSQGSSPGNSPLHF
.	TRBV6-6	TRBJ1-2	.	TGTGCCAGCAGTTACTCGAGTGGGGGAGAGGGCTACACCTTC	CASSYSSGGEGYTF
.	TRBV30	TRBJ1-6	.	TGTGCCTGGAGTGGAGCAGGGTTCAATTCACCCCTCCACTTT	CAWSGAGFNSPLHF
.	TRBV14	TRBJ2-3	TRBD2	TGTGCCAGCAGCCACTATGGGACTACCCATACGCAGTATTTT	CASSHYGTTHTQYF
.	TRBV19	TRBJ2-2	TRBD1	TGTGCCAGTAGTATAGATCGTTGGGACAGTAACACCGGGGAGCTGTTTTTT	CASSIDRWDSNTGELFF
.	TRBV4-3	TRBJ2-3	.	TGCGCCAGCAGCCAAGAACACCTCACAGATACGCAGTATTTT	CASSQEHLTDTQYF
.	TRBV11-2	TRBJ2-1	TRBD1	TGTGCCAGCAGCTTAGACGGACAGGGTTACAATGAGCAGTTCTTC	CASSLDGQGYNEQFF
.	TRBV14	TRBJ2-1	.	TGTGCCAGCAGCCAAGAAGTGTCGCTTACTGTGTTCTTC	CASSQEVSLTVFF
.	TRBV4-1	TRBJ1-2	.	TGCGCCAGCAGCCAGAGGAACTATGGCTACACCTTC	CASSQRNYGYTF
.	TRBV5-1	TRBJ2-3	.	TGCGCCAGCAGCGCTTGGAACCCACACACAGATACGCAGTATTTT	CASSAWNPHTDTQYF
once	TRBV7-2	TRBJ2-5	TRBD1	TGTGCCAGCAGCCCGACAGGGCAAGAGACCCAGTACTTC	CASSPTGQETQYF
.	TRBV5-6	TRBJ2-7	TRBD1	TGTGCCAGCAGCTTGTCTGGGACAGGGGGGTACGAGCAGTACTTC	CASSLSGTGGYEQYF
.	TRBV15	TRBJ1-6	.	TGTGCCACCAGCAGAGAACAGGATTCACCCCTCCACTTT	CATSREQDSPLHF
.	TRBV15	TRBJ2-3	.	TGTGCCACCAGCAGAGACAGGGATGGAGATACGCAGTATTTT	CATSRDRDGDTQYF
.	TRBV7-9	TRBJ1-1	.	TGTGCCAGCAGCTTAGGTGGGGAGGCTTTCTTT	CASSLGGEAFF
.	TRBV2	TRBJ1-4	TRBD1	TGTGCCAGCAGTACCGACAGGGGCGATGCTAATGAAAAACTGTTTTTT	CASSTDRGDANEKLFF
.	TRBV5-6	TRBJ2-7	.	TGTGCCAGCAGCTTGTATAGCTACGAGCAGTACTTC	CASSLYSYEQYF
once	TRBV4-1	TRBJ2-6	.	TGCGCCAGCAGCCAAGATAGGGGCGGGACCTACTCTGGGGCCAACGTCCTGACTTTC	CASSQDRGGTYSGANVLTF
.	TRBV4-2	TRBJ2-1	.	TGTGCCAGCAGCCAAGATGAGGGAAGCGGTTATGAGCAGTTCTTC	CASSQDEGSGYEQFF
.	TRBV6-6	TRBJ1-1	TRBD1	TGTGCCAGCAGGGACGGACAGGTCAACACTGAAGCTTTCTTT	CASRDGQVNTEAFF
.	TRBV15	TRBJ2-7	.	TGTGCCACCGGTCTGGCGGGAAGCTACGAGCAGTACTTC	CATGLAGSYEQYF